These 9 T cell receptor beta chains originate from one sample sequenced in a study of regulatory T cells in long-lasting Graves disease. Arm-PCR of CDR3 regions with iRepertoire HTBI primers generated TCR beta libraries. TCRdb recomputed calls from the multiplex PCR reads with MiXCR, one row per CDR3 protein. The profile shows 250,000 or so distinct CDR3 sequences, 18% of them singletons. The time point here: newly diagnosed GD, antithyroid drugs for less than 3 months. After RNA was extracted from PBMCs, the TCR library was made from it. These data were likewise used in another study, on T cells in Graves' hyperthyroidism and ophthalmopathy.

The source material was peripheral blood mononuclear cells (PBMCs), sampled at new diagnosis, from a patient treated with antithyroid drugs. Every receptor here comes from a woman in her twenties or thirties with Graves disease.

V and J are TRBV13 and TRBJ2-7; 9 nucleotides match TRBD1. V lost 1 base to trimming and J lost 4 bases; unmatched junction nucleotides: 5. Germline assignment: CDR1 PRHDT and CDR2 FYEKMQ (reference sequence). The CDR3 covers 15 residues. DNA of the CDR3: TGTGCCAGCAGCTTAGAACAGGGGGCCTGGTACGAGCAGTACTTC. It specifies CASSLEQGAWYEQYF.

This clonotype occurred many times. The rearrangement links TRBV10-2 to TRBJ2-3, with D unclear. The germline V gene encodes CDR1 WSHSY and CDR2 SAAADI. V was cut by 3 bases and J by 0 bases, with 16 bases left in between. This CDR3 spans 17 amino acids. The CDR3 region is CASSESELLSSTDTQYF. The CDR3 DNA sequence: TGCGCCAGCAGTGAATCGGAGTTACTATCTAGCACAGATACGCAGTATTTT.

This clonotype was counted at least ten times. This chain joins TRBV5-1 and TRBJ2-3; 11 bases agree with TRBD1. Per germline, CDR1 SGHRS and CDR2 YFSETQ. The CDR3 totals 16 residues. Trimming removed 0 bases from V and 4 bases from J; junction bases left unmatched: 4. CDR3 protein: CASSLGGQGASDTQYF. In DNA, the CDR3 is TGCGCCAGCAGCTTGGGAGGACAGGGGGCGTCAGATACGCAGTATTTT.

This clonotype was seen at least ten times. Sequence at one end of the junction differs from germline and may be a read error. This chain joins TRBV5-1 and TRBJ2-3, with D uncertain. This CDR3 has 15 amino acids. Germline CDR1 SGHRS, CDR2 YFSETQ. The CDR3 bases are TGTGCCAGCAGATCCCTGGGCTTCGGCACAGATACGCAGTATTTT. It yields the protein CASRSLGFGTDTQYF.

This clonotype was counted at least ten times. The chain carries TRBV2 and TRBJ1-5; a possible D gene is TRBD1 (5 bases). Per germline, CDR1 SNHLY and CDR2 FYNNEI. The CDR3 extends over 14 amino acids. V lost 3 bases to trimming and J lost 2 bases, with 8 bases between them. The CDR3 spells CASSDRVGNQPQHF. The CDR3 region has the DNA TGTGCCAGCAGTGACAGGGTGGGCAATCAGCCCCAGCATTTT.

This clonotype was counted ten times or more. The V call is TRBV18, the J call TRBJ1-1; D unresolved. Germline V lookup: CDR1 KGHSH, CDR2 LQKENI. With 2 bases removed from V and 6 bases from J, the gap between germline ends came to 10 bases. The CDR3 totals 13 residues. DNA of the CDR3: TGTGCCAGCTCACCATCGGGTAGCCCTGAAGCTTTCTTT. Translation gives CASSPSGSPEAFF.

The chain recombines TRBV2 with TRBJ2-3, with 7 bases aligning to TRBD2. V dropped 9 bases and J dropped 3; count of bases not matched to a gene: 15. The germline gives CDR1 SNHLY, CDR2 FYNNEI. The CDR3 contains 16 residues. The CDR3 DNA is TGTGCCAGTCACTTTGGGAGCGGGAAAGCGACAGATACGCAGTATTTT. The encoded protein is CASHFGSGKATDTQYF.

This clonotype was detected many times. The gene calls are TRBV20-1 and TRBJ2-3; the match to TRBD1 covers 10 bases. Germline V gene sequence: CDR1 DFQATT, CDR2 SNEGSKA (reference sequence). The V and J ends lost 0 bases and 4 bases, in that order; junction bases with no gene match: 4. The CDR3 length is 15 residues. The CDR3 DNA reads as TGCAGTGCTAGAGATCCGGGACAGGGGTCAGATACGCAGTATTTT. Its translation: CSARDPGQGSDTQYF.

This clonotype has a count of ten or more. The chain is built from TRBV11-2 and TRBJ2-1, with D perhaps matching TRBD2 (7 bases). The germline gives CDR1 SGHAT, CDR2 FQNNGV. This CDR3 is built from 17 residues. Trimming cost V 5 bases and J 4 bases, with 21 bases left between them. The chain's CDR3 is CASSPLPTRGLYNEQFF. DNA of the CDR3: TGTGCCAGCAGCCCTTTGCCCACGCGGGGGCTTTACAATGAGCAGTTCTTC.